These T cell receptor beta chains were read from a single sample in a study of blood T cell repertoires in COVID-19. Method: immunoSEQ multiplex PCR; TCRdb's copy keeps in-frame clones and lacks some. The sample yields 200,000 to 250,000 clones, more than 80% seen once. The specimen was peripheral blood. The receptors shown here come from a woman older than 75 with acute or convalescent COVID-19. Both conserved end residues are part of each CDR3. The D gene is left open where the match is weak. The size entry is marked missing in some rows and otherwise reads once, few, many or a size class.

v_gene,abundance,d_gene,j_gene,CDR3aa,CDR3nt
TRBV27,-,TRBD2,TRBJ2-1,CASRRGSSGASPYNEQFF,TGTGCCAGCAGGAGGGGTTCTAGCGGGGCCAGCCCCTACAATGAGCAGTTCTTC
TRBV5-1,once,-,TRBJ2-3,CASSLSGTDTQYF,TGCGCCAGCAGCTTGAGCGGAACAGATACGCAGTATTTT
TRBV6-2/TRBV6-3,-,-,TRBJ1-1,CASSKRGGTEAFF,TGTGCCAGCAGTAAACGAGGGGGCACTGAAGCTTTCTTT
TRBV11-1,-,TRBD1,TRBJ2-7,CASSSQGHNFQRYF,TGTGCCAGCAGCTCACAGGGGCACAATTTTCAGCGGTACTTC
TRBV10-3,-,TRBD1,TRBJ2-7,CAISDLGQGSNEQYF,TGTGCCATCAGTGACCTGGGACAGGGGAGCAACGAGCAGTACTTC
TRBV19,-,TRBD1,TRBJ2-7,CASSMTGQTYEQYF,TGTGCCAGTAGTATGACAGGGCAAACCTACGAGCAGTACTTC
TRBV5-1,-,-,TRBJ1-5,CASSPGGNSNQPQHF,TGCGCCAGCAGCCCGGGGGGGAATAGCAATCAGCCCCAGCATTTT
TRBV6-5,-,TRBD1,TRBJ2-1,CATTPQAGGVDEQFF,TGTGCCACCACCCCCCAGGCAGGGGGCGTAGATGAGCAGTTCTTC
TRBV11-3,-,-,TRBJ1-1,CASSPAGTNSREAFF,TGTGCCAGCAGCCCGGCCGGGACAAACTCTCGTGAAGCTTTCTTT
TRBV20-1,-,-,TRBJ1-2,CSCGHYGYTF,TGCAGTTGTGGGCACTATGGCTACACCTTC
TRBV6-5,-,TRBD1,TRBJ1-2,CASSYSRTGGGYTF,TGTGCCAGCAGTTACTCCCGGACAGGGGGTGGCTACACCTTC
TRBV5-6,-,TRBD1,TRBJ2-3,CASSQRGTGGTDTQYF,TGTGCCAGCAGCCAGAGGGGGACAGGGGGCACAGATACGCAGTATTTT
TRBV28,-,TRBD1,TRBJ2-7,CASSLLAGTVSYEQYF,TGTGCCAGCAGTTTACTCGCAGGGACAGTCTCCTACGAGCAGTACTTC
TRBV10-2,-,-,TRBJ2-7,CASSATYSYEQYF,TGCGCCAGCAGCGCCACATACTCCTACGAGCAGTACTTC
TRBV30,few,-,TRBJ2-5,CAWSAQVKETQYF,TGTGCCTGGAGTGCTCAGGTAAAAGAGACCCAGTACTTC
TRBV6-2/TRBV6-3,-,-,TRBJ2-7,CASSLLGLSYKQYF,TGTGCCAGCAGCCTACTGGGACTCTCCTACAAACAGTACTTC
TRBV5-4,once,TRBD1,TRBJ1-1,CASSLAAGGNTEAFF,TGTGCCAGCAGCTTGGCAGCAGGGGGGAACACTGAAGCTTTCTTT
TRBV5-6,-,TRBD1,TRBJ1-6,CASSLIGQGLSLHF,TGTGCCAGCAGCTTAATAGGACAGGGACTATCCCTCCACTTT
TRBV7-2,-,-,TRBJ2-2,CASSLWGANTGELFF,TGTGCCAGCAGCTTATGGGGGGCGAACACCGGGGAGCTGTTTTTT
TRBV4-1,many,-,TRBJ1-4,CASSQPHSTNEKLFF,TGCGCCAGCAGCCAACCACATTCAACTAATGAAAAACTGTTTTTT
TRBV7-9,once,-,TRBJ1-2,CASSSSRGGYTF,TGTGCCAGCAGCTCCTCTCGGGGTGGCTACACCTTC
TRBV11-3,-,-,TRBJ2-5,CASSGGGLQETQYF,TGTGCCAGCAGTGGTGGAGGCCTTCAAGAGACCCAGTACTTC
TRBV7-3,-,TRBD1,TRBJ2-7,CASSLVGGTYEQYF,TGTGCCAGCAGCTTAGTAGGGGGCACCTACGAGCAGTACTTC
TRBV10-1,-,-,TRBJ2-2,CAGRGRGLTGELFF,TGCGCCGGACGTGGCAGGGGCCTAACCGGGGAGCTGTTTTTT
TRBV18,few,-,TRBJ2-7,CASSLGSTGNYEQYF,TGTGCCAGCTCACTGGGGAGCACAGGGAACTACGAGCAGTACTTC
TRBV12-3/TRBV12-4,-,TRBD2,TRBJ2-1,CASRGLAGDEQFF,TGTGCCAGCAGGGGACTAGCGGGGGATGAGCAGTTCTTC
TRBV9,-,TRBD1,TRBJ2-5,CASSGRTGGQETQYF,TGTGCCAGCAGCGGAAGGACAGGCGGCCAAGAGACCCAGTACTTC
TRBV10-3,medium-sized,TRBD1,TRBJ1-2,CAISDPDRSWGYTF,TGTGCCATCAGTGACCCGGACAGGTCCTGGGGCTACACCTTC
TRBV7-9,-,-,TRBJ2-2,CASSFQQGNTGELFF,TGTGCCAGCAGCTTTCAACAGGGAAACACCGGGGAGCTGTTTTTT
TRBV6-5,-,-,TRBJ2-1,CASSYYLGGQEQFF,TGTGCCAGCAGTTACTATCTTGGTGGCCAGGAGCAGTTCTTC
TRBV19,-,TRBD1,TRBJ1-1,CASSTIAGRDRGQLWDTEAFF,TGTGCCAGTAGTACCATAGCCGGAAGGGACAGGGGGCAGTTATGGGACACTGAAGCTTTCTTT
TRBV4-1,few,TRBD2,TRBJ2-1,CASSQDAASGSTYNEQFF,TGCGCCAGCAGCCAAGATGCGGCTAGCGGGAGCACTTACAATGAGCAGTTCTTC
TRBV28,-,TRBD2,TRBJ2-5,CASQQGGYGETQYF,TGTGCCAGCCAGCAGGGAGGGTACGGAGAGACCCAGTACTTC
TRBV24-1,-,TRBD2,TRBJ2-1,CATSDQSGGAYNEQFF,TGTGCCACCAGTGATCAGAGCGGGGGGGCCTACAATGAGCAGTTCTTC
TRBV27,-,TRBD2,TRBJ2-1,CASSLIGTSSINEQFF,TGTGCCAGCAGTTTGATAGGGACTAGCAGTATTAATGAGCAGTTCTTC
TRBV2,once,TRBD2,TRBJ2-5,CASSTTPGGGAEELKTQYF,TGTGCCAGCAGTACCACCCCGGGCGGGGGGGCCGAGGAGTTAAAGACCCAGTACTTC
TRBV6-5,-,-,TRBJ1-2,CASSYLQGTHGYTF,TGTGCCAGCAGTTACTTGCAGGGGACCCATGGCTACACCTTC
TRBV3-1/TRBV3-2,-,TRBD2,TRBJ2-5,CASSSRIAGGQETQYF,TGTGCCAGCAGCTCCCGGATAGCGGGAGGGCAAGAGACCCAGTACTTC
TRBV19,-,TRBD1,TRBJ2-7,CASSSRDRTYEQYF,TGTGCCAGTAGTTCCCGGGACAGGACCTACGAGCAGTACTTC
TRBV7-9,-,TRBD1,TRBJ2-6,CASSSLMAGGSGANVLTF,TGTGCCAGCAGCTCCCTAATGGCAGGGGGTAGTGGGGCCAACGTCCTGACTTTC
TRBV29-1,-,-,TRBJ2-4,CSVGDSRGIQYF,TGCAGCGTTGGGGACTCGCGGGGCATTCAGTACTTC
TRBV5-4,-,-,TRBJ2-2,CASSLALNTGELFF,TGTGCCAGCAGCTTGGCCCTGAACACCGGGGAGCTGTTTTTT
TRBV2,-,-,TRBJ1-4,CASRLLGANEKLFF,TGTGCCAGCAGATTACTCGGAGCTAATGAAAAACTGTTTTTT
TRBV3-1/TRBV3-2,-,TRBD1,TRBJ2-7,CASSTDRAYEQYF,TGTGCCAGCAGCACGGACAGGGCCTACGAGCAGTACTTC
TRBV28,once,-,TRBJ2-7,CASSSGESSYEQYF,TGTGCCAGCAGTTCGGGGGAGAGCTCCTACGAGCAGTACTTC
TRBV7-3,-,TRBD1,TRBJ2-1,CASSSTPDRGNEQFF,TGTGCCAGCAGCTCCACGCCCGACAGGGGCAATGAGCAGTTCTTC
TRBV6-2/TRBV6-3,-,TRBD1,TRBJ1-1,CASSHGQGREAFF,TGTGCCAGCAGTCATGGACAGGGTAGAGAAGCTTTCTTT
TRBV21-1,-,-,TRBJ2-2,CASSRREAAGGELFF,TGTGCCAGCAGCCGTCGGGAAGCGGCGGGCGGGGAGCTGTTTTTT
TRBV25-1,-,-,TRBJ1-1,CASMTQGNTEAFF,TGTGCCAGCATGACACAGGGGAACACTGAAGCTTTCTTT
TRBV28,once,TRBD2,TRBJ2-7,CASRLGLAGFATEQYF,TGTGCCAGCAGACTCGGACTAGCGGGATTCGCTACAGAGCAGTACTTC
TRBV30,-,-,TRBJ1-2,CACHTIGAIYGYTF,TGTGCCTGCCACACCATAGGGGCGATCTATGGCTACACCTTC
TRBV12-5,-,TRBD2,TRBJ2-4,CASGLVLAGIGGSIQYF,TGTGCTAGTGGTTTGGTACTAGCGGGAATAGGGGGTAGCATTCAGTACTTC
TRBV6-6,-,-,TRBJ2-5,CASSPGWSQETQYF,TGTGCCAGCAGCCCGGGGTGGAGCCAAGAGACCCAGTACTTC